This TCR beta chain was profiled in a study of cytomegalovirus exposure and HLA in healthy donors. Overall study results and limits: Most observed TCR sequences were rare, whereas some public TCRs were detected in many donors. Sequencing artifact likely explains a cluster of highly shared sequence variants.

In the case of this clone: The antigen remains unidentified.

PCR amplification relied on 60 Vbeta primers (plus 13 Jbeta primers). Some clones are missing from TCRdb's copy, which holds only in-frame ones; the method was immunoSEQ multiplex PCR. The sample has over 150,000 clones; 80% are singletons. The germline CDR1 and CDR2 sequences are SGHVS and FQNEAQ. The CDR3 extends over 17 amino acids. After removal of 7 bases from V and 0 bases from J, the junction contained 9 bases not matched to a gene. The TCR originated in a man aged 25 to 40 in good health and CMV-seropositive. J is TRBJ2-3 and V is TRBV7-8; 11 bases are a match to TRBD1. Sequenced input: PBMCs. The CDR3 reads CASTGTGGHFSTDTQYF. CDR3 coding DNA: TGTGCCAGCACAGGGACAGGGGGGCATTTTAGCACAGATACGCAGTATTTT.